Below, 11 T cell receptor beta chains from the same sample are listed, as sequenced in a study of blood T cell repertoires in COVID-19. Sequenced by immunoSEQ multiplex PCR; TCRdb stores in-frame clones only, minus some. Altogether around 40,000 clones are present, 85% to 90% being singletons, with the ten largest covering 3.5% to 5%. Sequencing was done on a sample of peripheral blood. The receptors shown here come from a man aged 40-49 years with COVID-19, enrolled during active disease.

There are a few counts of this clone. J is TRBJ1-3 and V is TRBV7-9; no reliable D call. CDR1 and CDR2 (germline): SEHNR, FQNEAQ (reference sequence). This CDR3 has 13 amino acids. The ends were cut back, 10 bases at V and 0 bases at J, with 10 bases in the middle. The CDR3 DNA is TGTGCCACCTCTCGGAGCTCTGGAAACACCATATATTTT. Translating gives CATSRSSGNTIYF.

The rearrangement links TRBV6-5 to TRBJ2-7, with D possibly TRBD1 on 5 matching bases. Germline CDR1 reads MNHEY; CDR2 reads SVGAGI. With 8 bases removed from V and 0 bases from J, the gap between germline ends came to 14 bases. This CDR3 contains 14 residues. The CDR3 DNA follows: TGTGCCAGCCACCCGTGGGGCGACTCCTACGAGCAGTACTTC. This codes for CASHPWGDSYEQYF.

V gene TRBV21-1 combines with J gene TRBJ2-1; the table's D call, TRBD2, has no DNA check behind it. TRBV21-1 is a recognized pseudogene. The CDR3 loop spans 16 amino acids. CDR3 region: CASSNTGTRRYNEQFF. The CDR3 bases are TGTGCCAGCAGCAATACCGGGACTAGACGATACAATGAGCAGTTCTTC.

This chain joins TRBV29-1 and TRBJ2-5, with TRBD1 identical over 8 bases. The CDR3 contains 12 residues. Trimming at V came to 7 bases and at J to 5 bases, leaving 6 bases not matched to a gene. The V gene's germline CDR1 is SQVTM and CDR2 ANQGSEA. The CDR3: CSAGQGRETQYF. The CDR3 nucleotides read TGCAGCGCCGGACAGGGACGGGAGACCCAGTACTTC.

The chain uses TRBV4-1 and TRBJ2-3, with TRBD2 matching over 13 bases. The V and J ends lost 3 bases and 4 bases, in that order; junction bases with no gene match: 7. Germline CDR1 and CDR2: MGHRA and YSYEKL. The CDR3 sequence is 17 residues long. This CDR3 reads CASSHPGTSGIADTQYF. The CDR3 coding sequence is TGCGCCAGCAGCCACCCCGGGACTAGCGGGATTGCAGATACGCAGTATTTT.

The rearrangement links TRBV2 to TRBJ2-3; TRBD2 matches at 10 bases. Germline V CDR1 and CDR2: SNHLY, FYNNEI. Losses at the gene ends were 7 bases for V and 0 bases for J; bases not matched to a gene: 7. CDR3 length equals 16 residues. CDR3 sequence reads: CASNPRTSGSTDTQYF. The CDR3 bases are TGTGCCAGCAACCCCCGGACTAGCGGTAGCACAGATACGCAGTATTTT. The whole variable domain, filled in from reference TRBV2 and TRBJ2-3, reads EPEVTQTPSHQVTQMGQEVILRCVPISNHLYFYWYRQILGQKVEFLVSFYNNEISEKSEIFDDQFSVERPDGSNFTLKIRSTKLEDSAMYFCASNPRTSGSTDTQYFGPGTRLTVL.

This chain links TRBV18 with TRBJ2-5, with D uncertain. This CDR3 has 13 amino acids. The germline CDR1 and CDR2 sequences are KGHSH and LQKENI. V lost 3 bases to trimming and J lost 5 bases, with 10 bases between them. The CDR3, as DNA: TGTGCCAGCTCACCCGGGTCCGGGGAGACCCAGTACTTC. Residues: CASSPGSGETQYF.

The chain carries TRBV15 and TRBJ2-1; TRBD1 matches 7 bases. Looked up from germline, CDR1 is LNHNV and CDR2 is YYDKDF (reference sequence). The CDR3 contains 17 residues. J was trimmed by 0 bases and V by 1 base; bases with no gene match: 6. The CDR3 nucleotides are TGTGCCACCAGCAGAGGGGGGACAGTCAGCTCCTACAATGAGCAGTTCTTC. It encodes CATSRGGTVSSYNEQFF.

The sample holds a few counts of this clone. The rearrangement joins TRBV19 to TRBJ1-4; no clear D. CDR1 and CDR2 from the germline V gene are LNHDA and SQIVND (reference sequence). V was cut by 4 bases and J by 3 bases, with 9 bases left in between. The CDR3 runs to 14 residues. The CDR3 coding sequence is TGTGCCAGTAGTAAACGGGGTCCTAATGAAAAACTGTTTTTT. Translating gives CASSKRGPNEKLFF.

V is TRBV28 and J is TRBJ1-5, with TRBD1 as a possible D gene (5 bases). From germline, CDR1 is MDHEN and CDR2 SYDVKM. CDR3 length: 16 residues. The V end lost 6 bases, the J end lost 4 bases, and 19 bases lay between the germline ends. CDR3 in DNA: TGTGCCAGCAGGATATCGTGGGGGGGGAAGAATCAGCCCCAGCATTTT. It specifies CASRISWGGKNQPQHF.

CDR3 sequence: CASSQDLGAVSTDTQYF. CDR3 in DNA: TGTGCCAGCAGCCAAGATCTTGGGGCGGTTAGCACAGATACGCAGTATTTT. The chain links TRBV4-2 to TRBJ2-3; D possibly corresponds to TRBD1 (5 bases). The CDR3 is made up of 17 amino acids. Trimming left V 0 bases short and J 0 bases short, with 13 bases between. Germline lookup yields CDR1 LGHNA and CDR2 YNFKEQ.